The TCR beta chain described here comes from a study of blood T cell repertoires in COVID-19. Turning to the study itself: The United States, Italy and Spain provided the acute and convalescent COVID-19 samples. T cells, B-cell-depleted T cells, or PBMCs provided the cDNA or gDNA that served as material.

In the original processing: Reference gene primer amplification gave estimated nucleated cell counts. Data came from immunoSEQ multiplex PCR; TCRdb stores just in-frame clones and leaves some out. The V and J calls and the clone size are those of that table, but D and trimming were determined from the DNA. The sample has over 150,000 clones, 85% to 95% seen once. Germline V gene lookup returns CDR1 MDHEN and CDR2 SYDVKM. The CDR3 runs to 14 residues. Trimming removed 3 bases from V and 5 bases from J; junction bases left unmatched: 7. The sequence was obtained from a man aged 45-65 years with acute or convalescent COVID-19. This chain uses TRBV28 with TRBJ2-7, with 7 nucleotides matching TRBD2. Material: peripheral blood. CDR3 loop: CASSLGLSGDEQYF. The CDR3 DNA follows: TGTGCCAGCAGTTTGGGACTATCAGGCGACGAGCAGTACTTC.